This T cell receptor (beta chain) derives from a study of CD8+ T cells in alopecia areata. The wider study: Those treated were given oral tofacitinib at 5 to 10 mg twice daily. Findings and caveats of the study: On tofacitinib, scalp clonality and expanded CD8+ clones among top 100 fell significantly. Persistence in scalp and blood during tofacitinib was observed for many expanded lesional clones.

The sample's treatment: oral pan-JAK inhibitor, 5-10 mg twice daily. The authors sorted CD4+ and CD8+ T cells from PBMCs. Concerning this clone itself: Its antigen is currently unknown.

CDR1 and CDR2 (germline): SGHTA, FQGNSA. The length of the CDR3 is 15 residues. V lost 3 bases, J lost 5 bases, and 16 bases lay in between. Extracted from the samples, RNA was reverse transcribed into cDNA to serve as the sequencing template. Generated by immunoSEQ multiplex PCR, the TCRdb table keeps only in-frame clones and is missing some. The sample consists of approximately 280,000 clones, roughly 64% of them appearing once. V is TRBV7-2 and J is TRBJ2-5, with D possibly matching TRBD2 (6 bases). The specimen was CD4+ T cells sorted from blood, collected at week 24, from a patient treated with tofacitinib. The receptor comes from a human donor with alopecia areata. This CDR3 is CASSFTRTTLETQYF. The CDR3, as DNA: TGTGCCAGCAGCTTTACTCGGACTACCCTGGAGACCCAGTACTTC.